The next 16 T cell receptor beta chains were all read from a single sample in a study of technical replicates of blood from a handful of donors. Only in-frame clones appear in the TCRdb table, and some are missing; sequencing was by immunoSEQ multiplex PCR. The data contain about 87,000 clones, 85% to 95% of them singletons. What was sequenced was T cells isolated from PBMCs. The receptor set was obtained from a human donor in good health.

The V call is TRBV28, the J call TRBJ2-7, with D possibly TRBD2 on 6 matching bases. Germline lookup yields CDR1 MDHEN and CDR2 SYDVKM. The V gene lost 2 bases and the J gene lost 3 bases, with 17 bases spanning the gap. The CDR3 spans 16 residues. CDR3 region: CASSLVSGSQNYEQYF. The CDR3 nucleotides read TGTGCCAGCAGTTTAGTATCCGGGAGCCAAAACTACGAGCAGTACTTC.

This rearrangement joins TRBV27 to TRBJ1-1; D is undetermined. Trimming took off 5 bases at V and 0 bases at J, with 13 bases between the two ends. CDR1 and CDR2 from the germline V gene are MNHEY and SMNVEV (reference sequence). This CDR3 has 15 residues. The CDR3 loop reads CASSARGLMNTEAFF. DNA for the CDR3: TGTGCCAGCAGTGCCCGGGGTTTGATGAACACTGAAGCTTTCTTT.

Here the CDR3 reads CSARRGGQGIFYEQYF. The CDR3 nucleotides are TGCAGCGCCCGAAGGGGGGGACAGGGGATCTTCTACGAGCAGTACTTC. The chain links TRBV29-1 to TRBJ2-7; TRBD1 matches 10 bases. V was clipped by 7 bases and J by 3 bases; unmatched bases: 15. This CDR3 has 16 amino acids. The V gene's germline CDR1 is SQVTM and CDR2 ANQGSEA.

The table lists this clone with a few counts. V gene TRBV7-9 combines with J gene TRBJ2-7; 10 nucleotides match TRBD1. Germline loops: CDR1 SEHNR, CDR2 FQNEAQ (reference sequence). The CDR3 consists of 14 residues. The junction had 3 bases not matched to a gene; V was cut back by 4 bases and J by 3 bases. The CDR3 DNA reads as TGTGCCAGCAGCTCACGGACAGGGGGCTACGAGCAGTACTTC. Protein: CASSSRTGGYEQYF.

The chain employs TRBV9 and TRBJ2-3, with 10 bases lining up with TRBD1. CDR3 length: 17 residues. Germline-derived CDR1 and CDR2 are SGDLS and YYNGEE. V trimming: 3 bases; J trimming: 5 bases; junction bases outside the gene matches: 12. In DNA form, the CDR3 reads TGTGCCAGCAGCGCCTTAGAGACAGGGGGCCGGGTAGATACGCAGTATTTT. It encodes CASSALETGGRVDTQYF.

The V call is TRBV5-1, the J call TRBJ1-1; no definite D call. This CDR3 contains 13 residues. Trimming pared 0 bases from V and 1 base from J, leaving 4 bases between. Per germline, CDR1 SGHRS and CDR2 YFSETQ. In DNA form, the CDR3 reads TGCGCCAGCAGCTTGGCCCGGAACACTGAAGCTTTCTTT. Amino acid sequence: CASSLARNTEAFF.

This rearrangement joins TRBV7-9 to TRBJ1-2; D gene ambiguous. This CDR3 contains 12 residues. Germline assignment: CDR1 SEHNR and CDR2 FQNEAQ (reference sequence). V lost 8 bases and J 8 bases, leaving 15 bases between the germline ends. The CDR3 here is CASRAGVAGYTF. CDR3 DNA sequence: TGTGCCAGCCGCGCGGGCGTAGCGGGCTACACCTTC. Combining the CDR3 with reference TRBV7-9 and TRBJ1-2 gives the whole variable domain DTGVSQNPRHKITKRGQNVTFRCDPISEHNRLYWYRQTLGQGPEFLTYFQNEAQLEKSRLLSDRFSAERPKGSFSTLEIQRTEQGDSAMYLCASRAGVAGYTFGSGTRLTVV.

The chain employs TRBV4-1 and TRBJ2-1; 9 nucleotides align to TRBD1. V lost 4 bases and J lost 4; bases outside the gene matches: 5. The length of the CDR3 is 15 residues. Germline V gene lookup returns CDR1 MGHRA and CDR2 YSYEKL. Here the CDR3 reads CASSRNRGPYNEQFF. The CDR3 nucleotides read TGCGCCAGCAGCCGGAACAGGGGGCCATACAATGAGCAGTTCTTC.

The chain couples TRBV7-2 to TRBJ2-2; 8 positions agree with TRBD2. Germline V lookup: CDR1 SGHTA, CDR2 FQGNSA. With V trimmed by 1 base and J by 6 bases, 1 base remained unmatched. The CDR3 has 14 amino acids. CDR3 DNA: TGTGCCAGCAGCTTAGGCGGGGGGCCCGGGGAGCTGTTTTTT. This translates into CASSLGGGPGELFF.

This chain links TRBV7-9 with TRBJ2-1; 12 bases map to TRBD2. Germline V gene sequence: CDR1 SEHNR, CDR2 FQNEAQ (reference sequence). V lost 2 bases and J lost 4; bases outside the gene matches: 9. CDR3 size: 18 residues. CDR3 bases: TGTGCCAGCAGCTTATCTAGCGGGAGGGCCTTAAGGTACAATGAGCAGTTCTTC. It translates to CASSLSSGRALRYNEQFF.

CDR3 in amino acids: CASSYKDRGPTEAFF. CDR3 nucleotides: TGTGCCAGCAGCTATAAGGACAGGGGGCCAACTGAAGCTTTCTTT. The chain has TRBV5-8 and TRBJ1-1; TRBD1 matches 11 bases. This CDR3 spans 15 amino acids. The V gene's germline CDR1 is SGHTS and CDR2 YDEGEE. Trimming removed 3 bases from V and 5 bases from J; junction bases left unmatched: 6.

J is TRBJ1-1 and V is TRBV4-1; 7 bases match TRBD1. The germline CDR1 and CDR2 sequences are MGHRA and YSYEKL. The V gene end was trimmed by 3 bases and the J gene end by 11 bases; junction bases not matched to a gene: 15. The CDR3 covers 15 residues. CDR3 DNA: TGCGCCAGCAGCCAGGGAGACAGGGCCAAAAGGTCTGCTTTCTTT. This sequence encodes CASSQGDRAKRSAFF.

This clone is a singleton in its sample. The V call is TRBV7-2, the J call TRBJ2-7, with 8 nucleotides matching TRBD2. This CDR3 spans 14 amino acids. Germline CDR1 is SGHTA and CDR2 is FQGNSA. V shed 6 bases, J shed 6 bases, and the junction held 10 bases outside the gene matches. The CDR3 reads CASRSGSQGGEQYF. The CDR3 bases are TGTGCCAGCAGAAGCGGGAGCCAAGGGGGCGAGCAGTACTTC.

The CDR3 nucleotides read TGTGCCAGCAGATCGTCTAGCGGGAGTTGGGAGACCCAGTACTTC. The encoded protein is CASRSSSGSWETQYF. This chain connects TRBV7-6 to TRBJ2-5; 10 bases align to TRBD2. The germline gives CDR1 SGHVS, CDR2 FNYEAQ. The CDR3 is made up of 15 amino acids. The junction had 9 bases not matched to a gene; V was cut back by 6 bases and J by 5 bases. Filled out from reference TRBV7-6 and TRBJ2-5, the complete variable domain reads GAGVSQSPRYKVTKRGQDVALRCDPISGHVSLYWYRQALGQGPEFLTYFNYEAQQDKSGLPNDRFSAERPEGSISTLTIQRTEQRDSAMYRCASRSSSGSWETQYFGPGTRLLVL.

In regard to this clone: One end of the junction does not line up with germline, which may come from a read error. This chain connects TRBV7-7 to TRBJ2-3; D is uncertain. CDR1 is SSHAT, CDR2 FNYEAQ, per germline (reference sequence). The CDR3 loop spans 14 amino acids. CDR3 sequence (DNA): TGTGCTAGCAGCTTAGATGCGGTCTCAGATACGCAGTATTTT. As protein: CASSLDAVSDTQYF.

The J gene is TRBJ2-7, the V gene TRBV7-8; 12 bases fit TRBD2. The V and J ends lost 5 bases and 1 base, in that order; junction bases with no gene match: 9. Germline lookup yields CDR1 SGHVS and CDR2 FQNEAQ. The CDR3 is 17 residues long. CDR3 region: CASSPRTSGNPSYEQYF. CDR3 nucleotides: TGTGCCAGCAGCCCACGGACTAGCGGGAACCCATCCTACGAGCAGTACTTC.